These 22 T cell receptor beta chains originate from one sample sequenced in a study of cytomegalovirus exposure and HLA in healthy donors. The PCR was carried out with 60 Vbeta primers and 13 Jbeta primers. Here immunoSEQ multiplex PCR was the method, and the copy in TCRdb shows in-frame clones only, minus some. The sample records approximately 300,000 clones, roughly 80% being singletons. Source material: PBMCs. These receptor sequences come from a girl aged 2 to 10 in good health and CMV-seronegative.

This clone was detected once. This rearrangement joins TRBV5-1 to TRBJ1-2; no firm D call. The V end was cut by 4 bases, the J end by 8 bases, with 21 bases between. The CDR3 loop spans 15 amino acids. Germline values: CDR1 SGHRS, CDR2 YFSETQ. The DNA for the CDR3 is TGCGCCAGCAGCCCTACCTGGGCAGAGGGTCGAGGCTACACCTTC. Protein: CASSPTWAEGRGYTF.

This chain connects TRBV27 to TRBJ1-1; D is uncertain. Trimming left V 8 bases short and J 1 base short, with 11 bases between. The CDR3 has 13 amino acids. The germline gives CDR1 MNHEY, CDR2 SMNVEV (reference sequence). The CDR3 DNA sequence: TGTGCCAGCCGGAGGGCAGCGAACACTGAAGCTTTCTTT. It specifies CASRRAANTEAFF.

This chain joins TRBV5-8 and TRBJ1-4; D gene uncertain. The CDR3 contains 12 residues. The V end lost 0 bases, the J end lost 10 bases, and 7 bases lay between the germline ends. The germline V gene has CDR1 SGHTS and CDR2 YDEGEE. In nucleotides, the CDR3 is TGTGCCAGCAGCTTGGGGGAGAGAAAACTGTTTTTT. It translates to CASSLGERKLFF.

The chain employs TRBV27 and TRBJ2-3; TRBD1 matches 8 bases. Trimming took 3 bases from V and 5 from J; bases not matched to a gene: 1. The CDR3 runs to 13 residues. Germline V gene sequence: CDR1 MNHEY, CDR2 SMNVEV (reference sequence). Written as DNA, the CDR3 is TGTGCCAGCAGTTTCAGGGGGCTAGATACGCAGTATTTT. Residues: CASSFRGLDTQYF.

The chain has TRBV14 and TRBJ2-1; 8 nucleotides match TRBD2. Germline CDR1 SGHDN, CDR2 FVKESK. The CDR3 loop spans 15 amino acids. Trimming cost V 0 bases and J 8 bases; bases outside gene matches: 6. CDR3 sequence (DNA): TGTGCCAGCAGCCAAGAGGGGACTAGTATCCATGAGCAGTTCTTC. Protein sequence: CASSQEGTSIHEQFF.

The chain links TRBV28 to TRBJ2-7, with TRBD1 matching over 7 bases. Germline CDR1 is MDHEN and CDR2 is SYDVKM. Trimming took 2 bases from V and 2 from J; bases not matched to a gene: 6. This CDR3 has 15 residues. For the CDR3, the DNA is TGTGCCAGCAGTTTAAGACAGGGTATTCCCTACGAGCAGTACTTC. Its protein product is CASSLRQGIPYEQYF.

The chain combines TRBV28 with TRBJ1-1; D not certain. Germline V lookup: CDR1 MDHEN, CDR2 SYDVKM. The CDR3 has 12 residues. The V and J ends lost 5 bases and 7 bases respectively, with 11 bases between them. The CDR3 DNA reads as TGTGCCAGCAGTATCCGGACTGTTGAAGCTTTCTTT. Translated, it gives CASSIRTVEAFF.

CDR3 bases: TGTGCCAGCAGCTTAGGGGGCTTTACAGATACGCAGTATTTT. It translates to CASSLGGFTDTQYF. J is TRBJ2-3 and V is TRBV7-2; D might be TRBD1 (5 bases). The CDR3 runs to 14 residues. CDR1 and CDR2 (germline): SGHTA, FQGNSA. V dropped 1 base and J dropped 3 bases, with 8 bases sitting between them.

This chain connects TRBV5-1 to TRBJ1-2; 7 nucleotides agree with TRBD1. The germline V gene encodes CDR1 SGHRS and CDR2 YFSETQ. The CDR3 covers 14 residues. V shed 3 bases and J 4 bases; nucleotides not matched to a gene: 6. CDR3 protein: CASSSQGVGYGYTF. CDR3 coding DNA: TGCGCCAGCAGCTCTCAGGGGGTTGGCTATGGCTACACCTTC.

The chain has TRBV28 and TRBJ1-5, with 11 bases aligning to TRBD1. V gave up 3 bases and J gave up 7 bases; unmatched junction bases: 8. This CDR3 spans 16 amino acids. Germline lookup yields CDR1 MDHEN and CDR2 SYDVKM. CDR3 residues: CASSLGTGGGRQPQHF. The CDR3 coding sequence is TGTGCCAGCAGTTTGGGGACAGGGGGAGGTCGACAGCCCCAGCATTTT. Using reference TRBV28 and TRBJ1-5 for the parts outside the CDR3, the full variable domain is DVKVTQSSRYLVKRTGEKVFLECVQDMDHENMFWYRQDPGLGLRLIYFSYDVKMKEKGDIPEGYSVSREKKERFSLILESASTNQTSMYLCASSLGTGGGRQPQHFGDGTRLSIL.

The genes are TRBV6-1 and TRBJ2-6, with 9 nucleotides matching TRBD1. The germline V gene has CDR1 MNHNS and CDR2 SASEGT. The V segment lost 1 base and the J segment 0 bases; nucleotides outside the gene matches: 4. This CDR3 comprises 18 residues. The CDR3 bases are TGTGCCAGCAGTGAAGACAGGGGGCTACTCTCTGGGGCCAACGTCCTGACTTTC. This encodes CASSEDRGLLSGANVLTF.

The chain recombines TRBV7-3 with TRBJ2-3; possible D gene TRBD2, 5 bases. The ends were cut back, 5 bases at V and 2 bases at J, with 14 bases in the middle. The CDR3 totals 15 residues. Germline CDR1 and CDR2: SGHTA and FQGTGA. The DNA for the CDR3 is TGTGCCAGCAGCCCGACGGGGATGTTCACAGATACGCAGTATTTT. Its protein is CASSPTGMFTDTQYF. Filled out from reference TRBV7-3 and TRBJ2-3, the complete variable domain reads GAGVSQTPSNKVTEKGKYVELRCDPISGHTALYWYRQSLGQGPEFLIYFQGTGAADDSGLPNDRFFAVRPEGSVSTLKIQRTERGDSAVYLCASSPTGMFTDTQYFGPGTRLTVL.

The V gene is TRBV9, the J gene TRBJ2-1; D perhaps matches TRBD1 (6 bases). The ends were cut back, 2 bases at V and 8 bases at J, with 11 bases in the middle. This CDR3 contains 13 residues. Per germline, CDR1 SGDLS and CDR2 YYNGEE. CDR3 nucleotides: TGTGCCAGCAGCGTCTGGGGGCTGCATGAGCAGTTCTTC. Residues: CASSVWGLHEQFF. Filled out from reference TRBV9 and TRBJ2-1, the complete variable domain reads DSGVTQTPKHLITATGQRVTLRCSPRSGDLSVYWYQQSLDQGLQFLIQYYNGEERAKGNILERFSAQQFPDLHSELNLSSLELGDSALYFCASSVWGLHEQFFGPGTRLTVL.

This clone was found once. The gene calls are TRBV7-9 and TRBJ2-5; 7 bases agree with TRBD1. The length of the CDR3 is 13 residues. Trimming cost V 5 bases and J 4 bases; bases outside gene matches: 4. CDR1 and CDR2 (germline): SEHNR, FQNEAQ (reference sequence). This CDR3 reads CASSPRQGETQYF. The CDR3 bases are TGTGCCAGCAGCCCCCGACAGGGAGAGACCCAGTACTTC. The complete variable domain, with remaining parts taken from reference TRBV7-9 and TRBJ2-5, reads DTGVSQNPRHKITKRGQNVTFRCDPISEHNRLYWYRQTLGQGPEFLTYFQNEAQLEKSRLLSDRFSAERPKGSFSTLEIQRTEQGDSAMYLCASSPRQGETQYFGPGTRLLVL.

This chain uses TRBV7-9 with TRBJ1-1, with D possibly TRBD1 on 5 matching bases. The CDR3 has 17 residues. The germline V gene has CDR1 SEHNR and CDR2 FQNEAQ (reference sequence). Trimming pared 0 bases from V and 0 bases from J, leaving 14 bases between. CDR3 bases: TGTGCCAGCAGCTTAGCTACGGTCGGGGGTGTGAACACTGAAGCTTTCTTT. Protein: CASSLATVGGVNTEAFF.

This sequence joins TRBV29-1 and TRBJ2-1, with D perhaps matching TRBD1 (8 bases). The CDR3 runs to 14 residues. V was shortened by 6 bases and J by 10 bases, with 22 bases between the two germline ends. CDR1 is SQVTM, CDR2 ANQGSEA, per germline. CDR3 residues: CSVGGTGLVGEQFF. The CDR3 DNA is TGCAGCGTGGGGGGGACAGGACTAGTTGGCGAGCAGTTCTTC.

The V gene is TRBV15, the J gene TRBJ2-2; D may be TRBD2 (5 bases). Germline CDR1 LNHNV, CDR2 YYDKDF (reference sequence). This CDR3 has 15 residues. The V end lost 1 base, the J end lost 4 bases, and 10 bases lay between the germline ends. The CDR3 sequence is CATSRVRDITGELFF. CDR3 sequence (DNA): TGTGCCACCAGCAGAGTTCGGGATATCACCGGGGAGCTGTTTTTT. Using reference TRBV15 and TRBJ2-2 for the parts outside the CDR3, the full variable domain is DAMVIQNPRYQVTQFGKPVTLSCSQTLNHNVMYWYQQKSSQAPKLLFHYYDKDFNNEADTPDNFQSRRPNTSFCFLDIRSPGLGDTAMYLCATSRVRDITGELFFGEGSRLTVL.

The J gene is TRBJ1-6, the V gene TRBV9, with TRBD1 matching 9 bases. Trimming removed 4 bases from V and 8 bases from J; junction bases left unmatched: 4. Germline V lookup: CDR1 SGDLS, CDR2 YYNGEE. The CDR3 has 14 residues. This CDR3 is CASSRQGGDSPLHF. CDR3 DNA sequence: TGTGCCAGCAGCAGACAGGGGGGGGATTCACCCCTCCACTTT.

The V gene is TRBV28, the J gene TRBJ1-2, with 11 bases matching TRBD1. The V gene's germline CDR1 is MDHEN and CDR2 SYDVKM. The CDR3 totals 14 residues. V lost 3 bases, J lost 4 bases, and 1 base stayed unmatched. The CDR3 DNA reads TGTGCCAGCAGTTTGGGGACAGGGGGCTATGGCTACACCTTC. Amino acid sequence: CASSLGTGGYGYTF.

The rearrangement uses TRBV5-6 and TRBJ2-5, with 8 bases matching TRBD1. The trim removed 4 bases at V and 5 bases at J, leaving 7 bases unmatched. Germline CDR1 SGHDT, CDR2 YYEEEE. The CDR3 contains 14 residues. The CDR3 loop reads CASSRQGLWETQYF. CDR3 bases: TGTGCCAGCAGCCGACAGGGGCTGTGGGAGACCCAGTACTTC.

V and J are TRBV7-9 and TRBJ2-1; D may be TRBD2 (6 bases). Deletions cut 3 bases from V and 7 bases from J, with 16 bases between. In germline, CDR1 is SEHNR, CDR2 FQNEAQ (reference sequence). There are 15 residues in the CDR3. The CDR3 loop reads CASSFTTSIVNEQFF. The CDR3 DNA reads as TGTGCCAGCAGCTTTACGACTAGTATAGTAAATGAGCAGTTCTTC.

The rearrangement joins TRBV6-5 to TRBJ2-7; maybe TRBD1 (6 bases). CDR3 length: 15 residues. Looked up from germline, CDR1 is MNHEY and CDR2 is SVGAGI. Trimming removed 3 bases at V and 3 bases at J, with 15 bases between. The CDR3, as DNA: TGTGCCAGCAGTTATAACATGGCAGGGGACTACGAGCAGTACTTC. Its protein is CASSYNMAGDYEQYF.